This T cell receptor beta chain was obtained from a study of cytomegalovirus exposure and HLA in healthy donors. The PCR was carried out with 60 Vbeta primers and 13 Jbeta primers. TCRdb's copy holds only in-frame clones and misses some; the assay was immunoSEQ multiplex PCR. The data show tens of thousands of clones, with roughly 83% seen just once and 2.4% held by the top ten. Of note for this clone: Its antigen remains unknown.

Every donor was a healthy person donating bone marrow. General study points: One variant, a missense change in DCLRE1C, was linked in a later analysis to TCR beta V- and J-gene trimming. According to an earlier analysis, most TCR beta V segments yielded productive rearrangements about 90% or about 30% of the time. In a later analysis, HLA-associated TCR beta chains were more clonally expanded than equally common others.

This sequence was found in a woman in her fifties or sixties in good health and CMV-seronegative. The sample was PBMCs.

As DNA, the CDR3 is TGTGCCAGCAGTTCGGCAGGAATCGAGCAGTACTTC. Its translation: CASSSAGIEQYF. The genes are TRBV27 and TRBJ2-5; D not resolved. The J call may not be correct, given that the DNA end is closer to TRBJ2-7. Germline assignment: CDR1 MNHEY and CDR2 SMNVEV (reference sequence). CDR3 length: 12 amino acids.